The clone carrying this T cell receptor beta chain was seen a few times. A much larger clonotype is one base distant, so this may be a read error. This sample was taken from a study of T cells in Graves' hyperthyroidism and ophthalmopathy. Regions amplified from RNA transcripts were the TCR beta CDR3 regions. The HTBI primer set was used in a first-round RT-PCR of the TCR CDR3. TCRdb called the multiplex PCR reads again in MiXCR, with one record for every CDR3 protein. The sample comprises 450,000 to 600,000 distinct CDR3 sequences, 14% of which are singletons, and 14% rests with the top ten. This CDR3 is 13 amino acids long. Germline values: CDR1 MDHEN, CDR2 SYDVKM. The V end was cut by 8 bases, the J end by 3 bases, with 14 bases between.

The sequence was obtained from a woman aged 40 to 50 with Graves' hyperthyroidism. Sequences were obtained from blood. The chain carries TRBV28 and TRBJ2-7; TRBD1 might be the D (5 bases). DNA for the CDR3: TGTGCCAGCTCAGGGCTTTCAGACTACGAGCAGTACTTC. Protein sequence: CASSGLSDYEQYF.